This T cell receptor beta chain was observed in a study of cytotoxic CD8 clonotypes in ibrutinib-treated CLL. Trimming cost V 4 bases and J 5 bases, with 18 bases left between them. The CDR3 spans 16 residues. Germline V gene lookup returns CDR1 LNHDA and CDR2 SQIVND (reference sequence). Only in-frame clones appear in the TCRdb table, and some are missing; sequencing was by immunoSEQ multiplex PCR. The table lists nearly 300,000 clones, around 69% of them singletons. Here the sequenced sample was PBMCs, taken at disease progression, from a patient treated with ibrutinib. The chain is built from TRBV19 and TRBJ2-1; a possible D gene is TRBD1 (6 bases). This clonotype originated in a human donor with chronic lymphocytic leukemia. This chain's CDR3 is CASSTRSTGLDNEQFF. The CDR3 coding sequence is TGTGCCAGTAGTACCCGATCGACAGGTCTCGACAATGAGCAGTTCTTC.